A selection of T cell receptor beta chains follows, all from one sample in a study of cytomegalovirus exposure and HLA in healthy donors. Repertoires were generated with immunoSEQ multiplex PCR, while TCRdb's copy carries only in-frame clones and drops some. The table has approximately 100,000 clones, roughly four fifths seen once. Sequencing was carried out using PBMCs. The receptor source for this set is a man aged 50 to 59 in good health and CMV-seronegative. Both conserved end residues are part of each CDR3. Each record gives: V gene, J gene, clone size, D gene, CDR3 DNA, CDR3 protein. D genes are given only for firm matches. Clone size is given for some rows only: seen once, a few or many times, or a class if the clone is expanded.

v_call: TRBV7-9; j_call: TRBJ2-1; clone_size: -; d_call: -; cdr3_nt: TGTGCCAGCAGCTCAGGCAGGGGAGTAGATGAGCAGTTCTTC; cdr3_aa: CASSSGRGVDEQFF
v_call: TRBV7-9; j_call: TRBJ1-2; clone_size: few; d_call: -; cdr3_nt: TGTGCCAGCAGCTTGAACCCGCAGGGCGATCACTATGGCTACACCTTC; cdr3_aa: CASSLNPQGDHYGYTF
v_call: TRBV19; j_call: TRBJ1-3; clone_size: -; d_call: -; cdr3_nt: TGTGCCAGTAGTATTCTCCAGTCTTCTGGAAACACCATATATTTT; cdr3_aa: CASSILQSSGNTIYF
v_call: TRBV4-1; j_call: TRBJ2-5; clone_size: -; d_call: TRBD2; cdr3_nt: TGCGCCAGCAGCCCTATAGCGGGGGGCCTCCAAGAGACCCAGTACTTC; cdr3_aa: CASSPIAGGLQETQYF
v_call: TRBV7-2; j_call: TRBJ1-1; clone_size: -; d_call: TRBD1; cdr3_nt: TGTGCCAGCAGCAGGACAGGGAACACTGAAGCTTTCTTT; cdr3_aa: CASSRTGNTEAFF
v_call: TRBV30; j_call: TRBJ2-7; clone_size: -; d_call: TRBD1; cdr3_nt: TGTGCCTGGACACGGTACAGGGGGGACTACGAGCAGTACTTC; cdr3_aa: CAWTRYRGDYEQYF
v_call: TRBV7-6; j_call: TRBJ2-1; clone_size: -; d_call: TRBD2; cdr3_nt: TGTGCCAGCAGCCTAGCTAGCGGCGGGACCGAGCAGTTCTTC; cdr3_aa: CASSLASGGTEQFF
v_call: TRBV9; j_call: TRBJ1-5; clone_size: -; d_call: TRBD1; cdr3_nt: TGTGCCAGCAGCGTAGAGGGGGCAGGGGGTCAGCCCCAGCATTTT; cdr3_aa: CASSVEGAGGQPQHF
v_call: TRBV9; j_call: TRBJ1-1; clone_size: few; d_call: -; cdr3_nt: TGTGCCAGCAGCGGACGGGACTTCGCAGACACTGAAGCTTTCTTT; cdr3_aa: CASSGRDFADTEAFF
v_call: TRBV25-1; j_call: TRBJ1-1; clone_size: -; d_call: -; cdr3_nt: TGTGCCAGCAGTGAATATAATAGGAAGGGGAGGGACACTGAAGCTTTCTTT; cdr3_aa: CASSEYNRKGRDTEAFF
v_call: TRBV6-5; j_call: TRBJ2-1; clone_size: once; d_call: TRBD1; cdr3_nt: TGTGCCAGCAGTTACTACCAGGGGGCGCAGGGTGAGCAGTTCTTC; cdr3_aa: CASSYYQGAQGEQFF
v_call: TRBV10-3; j_call: TRBJ2-1; clone_size: -; d_call: TRBD2; cdr3_nt: TGTGCCATCAGTGAGTCGGAGGAGCGGGGGCCTTATGAGCAGTTCTTC; cdr3_aa: CAISESEERGPYEQFF
v_call: TRBV4-2; j_call: TRBJ1-6; clone_size: -; d_call: -; cdr3_nt: TGTGCCAGCAGCCAGGAAGGGAGCTCCTATAATTCCCCCCTCCACTTT; cdr3_aa: CASSQEGSSYNSPLHF
v_call: TRBV2; j_call: TRBJ1-4; clone_size: -; d_call: -; cdr3_nt: TGTGCCAGCAGCCCGAACAGGTCAACTAATGAAAAACTGTTTTTT; cdr3_aa: CASSPNRSTNEKLFF
v_call: TRBV19; j_call: TRBJ2-7; clone_size: -; d_call: -; cdr3_nt: TGTGCCAGTAGTACCCAAGGGGGGACAGAATACGAGCAGTACTTC; cdr3_aa: CASSTQGGTEYEQYF
v_call: TRBV5-6; j_call: TRBJ1-5; clone_size: -; d_call: -; cdr3_nt: TGTGCCAGCAGCTCGGGCGGAGGTGGTCATCAGCCCCAGCATTTT; cdr3_aa: CASSSGGGGHQPQHF
v_call: TRBV7-7; j_call: TRBJ2-4; clone_size: once; d_call: -; cdr3_nt: TGTGCTAGCAGCTTAGCAGTCAGGGACATAGCCAAAAACATTCAGTACTTC; cdr3_aa: CASSLAVRDIAKNIQYF
v_call: TRBV6-1; j_call: TRBJ2-1; clone_size: -; d_call: TRBD1; cdr3_nt: TGTGCCAGCAGTGTAGTGAGGGGGCATCTATATGAGCAGTTCTTC; cdr3_aa: CASSVVRGHLYEQFF